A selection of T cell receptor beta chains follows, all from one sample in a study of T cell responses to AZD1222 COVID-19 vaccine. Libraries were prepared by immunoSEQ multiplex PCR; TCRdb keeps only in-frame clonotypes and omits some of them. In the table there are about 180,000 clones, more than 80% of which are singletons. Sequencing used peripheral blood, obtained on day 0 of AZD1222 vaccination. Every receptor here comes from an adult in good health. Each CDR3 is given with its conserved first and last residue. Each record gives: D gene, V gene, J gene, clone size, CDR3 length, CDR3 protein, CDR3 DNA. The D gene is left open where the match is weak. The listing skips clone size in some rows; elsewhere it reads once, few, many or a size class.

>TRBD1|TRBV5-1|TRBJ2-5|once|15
CASSWSGGSQETQYF
TGCGCCAGCAGCTGGTCAGGGGGTTCCCAAGAGACCCAGTACTTC
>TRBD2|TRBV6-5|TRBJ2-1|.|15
CASRTSGGPSNEQFF
TGTGCCAGCAGGACTAGCGGGGGGCCCTCCAATGAGCAGTTCTTC
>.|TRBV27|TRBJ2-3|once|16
CASSVLGRKGTDTQYF
TGTGCCAGCAGTGTCTTGGGTCGGAAGGGCACAGATACGCAGTATTTT
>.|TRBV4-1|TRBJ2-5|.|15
CASSQVSSVYETQYF
TGCGCCAGCAGCCAAGTATCCTCGGTTTACGAGACCCAGTACTTC
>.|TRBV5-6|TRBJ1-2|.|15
CASSLVSGFAYGYTF
TGTGCCAGCAGCTTGGTGTCGGGATTCGCCTATGGCTACACCTTC
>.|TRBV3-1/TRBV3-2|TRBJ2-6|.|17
CASSQGSQQGGANVLTF
TGTGCCAGCAGCCAAGGGTCTCAGCAGGGCGGGGCCAACGTCCTGACTTTC
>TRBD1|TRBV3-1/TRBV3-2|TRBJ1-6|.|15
CASSQQGADNSPLHF
TGTGCCAGCAGCCAACAGGGGGCGGATAATTCACCCCTCCACTTT
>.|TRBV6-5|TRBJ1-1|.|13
CASSYRGGTEAFF
TGTGCCAGCAGTTACAGGGGCGGGACTGAAGCTTTCTTT
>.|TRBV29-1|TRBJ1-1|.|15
CSASPLDRLKTEAFF
TGCAGCGCATCCCCTCTCGACAGGTTGAAGACTGAAGCTTTCTTT
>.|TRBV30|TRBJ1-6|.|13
CAWSTGANSPLHF
TGTGCCTGGAGTACCGGGGCCAATTCACCCCTCCACTTT
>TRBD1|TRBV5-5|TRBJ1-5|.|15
CASSGSGQGYQPQHF
TGTGCCAGCAGCGGCTCGGGACAGGGATATCAGCCCCAGCATTTT
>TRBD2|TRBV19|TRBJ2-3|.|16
CASTSGGNFDTDTQYF
TGTGCCAGTACAAGCGGGGGGAATTTCGACACAGATACGCAGTATTTT
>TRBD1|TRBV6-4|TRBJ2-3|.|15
CASSVNGQGADTQYF
TGTGCCAGCAGCGTTAACGGACAGGGGGCAGATACGCAGTATTTT
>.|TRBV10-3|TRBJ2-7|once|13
CAIKDRSSYEQYF
TGTGCCATCAAGGACCGTAGCTCCTACGAGCAGTACTTC
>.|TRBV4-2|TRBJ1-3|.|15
CASSQPGSSGNTIYF
TGTGCCAGCAGCCAACCGGGGAGCTCTGGAAACACCATATATTTT
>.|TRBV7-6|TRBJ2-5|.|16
CASSLFGSGEEETQYF
TGTGCCAGCAGCTTATTCGGGTCAGGGGAAGAAGAGACCCAGTACTTC
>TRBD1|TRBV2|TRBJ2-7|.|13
CASSDDRAREQYF
TGTGCCAGCAGTGATGACAGGGCGCGCGAGCAGTACTTC
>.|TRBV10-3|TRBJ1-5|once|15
CAISEEGGAHQPQHF
TGTGCCATCAGTGAGGAAGGGGGGGCGCATCAGCCCCAGCATTTT
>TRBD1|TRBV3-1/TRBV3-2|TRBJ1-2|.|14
CASSPGTVSYGYTF
TGTGCCAGCAGCCCGGGGACAGTTAGCTATGGCTACACCTTC
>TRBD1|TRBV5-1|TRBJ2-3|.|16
CASTQRSQGATDTQYF
TGCGCCAGCACCCAGCGAAGCCAGGGGGCCACAGATACGCAGTATTTT
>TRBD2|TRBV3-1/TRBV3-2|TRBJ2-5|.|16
CASSQGLAGERETQYF
TGTGCCAGCAGCCAGGGACTAGCGGGGGAGCGGGAGACCCAGTACTTC
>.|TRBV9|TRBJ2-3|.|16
CASSVGPSISSGTQYF
TGTGCCAGCAGCGTAGGGCCCAGCATTAGTAGTGGGACGCAGTATTTT
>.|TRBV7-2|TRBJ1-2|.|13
CASSLGGGLGYTF
TGTGCCAGCAGCTTAGGCGGTGGGTTGGGCTACACCTTC
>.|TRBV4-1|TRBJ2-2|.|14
CASSQDFGTGELFF
TGCGCCAGCAGCCAAGATTTCGGCACCGGGGAGCTGTTTTTT
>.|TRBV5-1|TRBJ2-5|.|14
CASSLTGSQETQYF
TGCGCCAGCAGCTTGACAGGGAGCCAAGAGACCCAGTACTTC
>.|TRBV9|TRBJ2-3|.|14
CASSPSGGTDTQYF
TGTGCCAGCAGCCCCAGTGGTGGGACAGATACGCAGTATTTT
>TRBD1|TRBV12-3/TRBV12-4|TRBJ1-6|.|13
CASSWGQVSPLHF
TGTGCCAGCAGTTGGGGACAGGTTTCACCCCTCCACTTT
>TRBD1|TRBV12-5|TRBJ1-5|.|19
CASGLVATLGQASNQPQHF
TGTGCTAGTGGTTTGGTAGCCACACTGGGACAGGCGAGCAATCAGCCCCAGCATTTT
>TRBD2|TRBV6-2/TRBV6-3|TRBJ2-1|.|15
CASSPSGGAWNEQFF
TGTGCCAGCAGTCCAAGCGGGGGGGCCTGGAATGAGCAGTTCTTC
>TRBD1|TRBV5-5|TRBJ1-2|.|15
CASSLPGQAHYGYTF
TGTGCCAGCAGCTTACCGGGACAGGCTCACTATGGCTACACCTTC
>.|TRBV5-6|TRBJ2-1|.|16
CASSLARQGYYNEQFF
TGTGCCAGCAGCTTGGCGCGGCAGGGGTACTACAATGAGCAGTTCTTC
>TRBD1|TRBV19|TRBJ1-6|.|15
CASRHGDREVSPLHF
TGTGCCAGTAGACATGGGGACAGGGAAGTCTCACCCCTCCACTTT
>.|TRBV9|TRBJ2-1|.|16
CASSEAQSSSYNEQFF
TGTGCCAGCAGCGAGGCCCAGTCGAGCTCCTACAATGAGCAGTTCTTC
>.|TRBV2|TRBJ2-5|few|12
CASRNSQETQYF
TGTGCCAGCAGAAACAGCCAAGAGACCCAGTACTTC
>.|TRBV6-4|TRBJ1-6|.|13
CASSTEEGSPLHF
TGTGCCAGCAGTACCGAAGAGGGGTCACCCCTCCACTTT
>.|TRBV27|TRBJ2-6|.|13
CASSFSGANVLTF
TGTGCCAGCAGTTTCTCTGGGGCCAACGTCCTGACTTTC
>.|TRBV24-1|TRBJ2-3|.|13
CATSALGRGPQYF
TGTGCCACCAGTGCCCTCGGGAGGGGGCCGCAGTATTTT
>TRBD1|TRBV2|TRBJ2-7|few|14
CASRPTGASYEQYF
TGTGCCAGCAGGCCGACAGGGGCCAGCTACGAGCAGTACTTC
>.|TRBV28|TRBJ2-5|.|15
CASSLYLRGKETQYF
TGTGCCAGCAGTTTATATTTGCGGGGAAAAGAGACCCAGTACTTC
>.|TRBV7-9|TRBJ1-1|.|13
CASSLMGGTEAFF
TGTGCCAGCAGCTTAATGGGGGGCACTGAAGCTTTCTTT
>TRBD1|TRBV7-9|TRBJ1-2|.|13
CASSATGYYGYTF
TGTGCCAGCAGCGCGACAGGGTATTACGGCTACACCTTC
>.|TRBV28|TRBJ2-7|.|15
CASSFNRGGRSEQYF
TGTGCCAGCAGTTTCAACAGGGGAGGTCGGTCCGAGCAGTACTTC
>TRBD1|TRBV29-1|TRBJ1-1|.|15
CSVGAGQGMNTEAFF
TGCAGCGTTGGGGCGGGACAGGGCATGAACACTGAAGCTTTCTTT
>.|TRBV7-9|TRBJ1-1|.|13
CASTLAMNTEAFF
TGTGCCAGCACCCTGGCGATGAACACTGAAGCTTTCTTT
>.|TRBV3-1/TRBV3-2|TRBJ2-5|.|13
CASSLGGQETQYF
TGTGCCAGCAGCCTCGGTGGCCAAGAGACCCAGTACTTC
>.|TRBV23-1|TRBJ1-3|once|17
CASSHGRDRSSGNTIYF
TGCGCCAGCAGTCATGGGAGGGACCGGAGCTCTGGAAACACCATATATTTT
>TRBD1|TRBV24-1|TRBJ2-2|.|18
CATSDFQGAQRNTGELFF
TGTGCCACCAGTGATTTCCAGGGGGCGCAGCGGAACACCGGGGAGCTGTTTTTT
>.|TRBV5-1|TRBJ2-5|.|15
CASSLRIQGGETQYF
TGCGCCAGCAGCTTGAGGATCCAGGGGGGGGAGACCCAGTACTTC
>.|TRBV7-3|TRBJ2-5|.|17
CASSLTGGCGSQETQYF
TGTGCCAGCAGCTTAACCGGAGGCTGTGGCAGTCAAGAGACCCAGTACTTC
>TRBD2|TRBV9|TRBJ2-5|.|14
CASSPGGAKETQYF
TGTGCCAGCAGCCCCGGGGGGGCGAAAGAGACCCAGTACTTC
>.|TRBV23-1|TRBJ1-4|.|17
CASPTMGIGQREGKLFF
TGCGCCAGCCCGACGATGGGAATAGGACAGCGAGAGGGAAAACTGTTTTTT
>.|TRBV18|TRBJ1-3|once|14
CASSPSAAGNTIYF
TGTGCCAGCTCACCTAGCGCTGCAGGAAACACCATATATTTT
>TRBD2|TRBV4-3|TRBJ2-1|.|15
CASSHEAGANNEQFF
TGCGCCAGCAGCCATGAAGCGGGGGCCAACAATGAGCAGTTCTTC
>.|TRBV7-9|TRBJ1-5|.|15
CASSSTGDSNQPQHF
TGTGCCAGCAGCTCCACAGGAGATAGCAATCAGCCCCAGCATTTT
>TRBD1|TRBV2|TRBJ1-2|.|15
CASSSTGTAVYGYTF
TGTGCCAGCAGTTCTACCGGGACAGCAGTGTATGGCTACACCTTC